Listed below are T cell receptor beta chains from one sample, sequenced in a study of T cell responses to AZD1222 COVID-19 vaccine. Assay: immunoSEQ multiplex PCR; the TCRdb copy retains only in-frame clones and omits some. Of 150,000 or so clones listed, 80% to 95% were seen once; the top ten hold about 5.5%. The source was peripheral blood, collected on day 0 of AZD1222 vaccination. The receptors derive from an adult in good health. Each CDR3 is given with its conserved first and last residue. D genes are given only for firm matches. The size entry is marked missing in some rows and otherwise reads once, few, many or a size class.

v_call,d_call,clone_size,j_call,cdr3_aa,cdr3_nt
TRBV21-1,NA,NA,TRBJ1-6,CASSKGGGPNNSPLHF,TGTGCCAGCAGCAAAGGTGGGGGCCCCAATAATTCACCCCTCCACTTT
TRBV29-1,NA,NA,TRBJ2-2,CSVGAASYGTGELFF,TGCAGCGTTGGAGCTGCTAGCTATGGCACCGGGGAGCTGTTTTTT
TRBV14,TRBD1,NA,TRBJ1-4,CASSAGQMNNEKLFF,TGTGCCAGCAGCGCGGGACAGATGAATAATGAAAAACTGTTTTTT
TRBV6-5,NA,NA,TRBJ2-7,CASRGGLFGEQYF,TGTGCCAGCAGGGGCGGTCTTTTCGGCGAGCAGTACTTC
TRBV5-1,NA,NA,TRBJ1-1,CASSLSSRADEAFF,TGCGCCAGCAGCTTGTCTTCGCGGGCGGATGAAGCTTTCTTT
TRBV14,TRBD2,NA,TRBJ2-1,CASSPGLAGKSSYNEQFF,TGTGCCAGCAGCCCGGGACTAGCGGGAAAAAGCTCCTACAATGAGCAGTTCTTC
TRBV28,NA,NA,TRBJ1-2,CANQNAGDGYTF,TGTGCCAACCAAAATGCCGGGGATGGCTACACCTTC
TRBV5-1,TRBD1,NA,TRBJ2-1,CASSLVITGTGSHEQFF,TGCGCCAGCAGCTTGGTTATTACCGGGACAGGGTCCCATGAGCAGTTCTTC
TRBV9,NA,NA,TRBJ1-1,CASSAPHGDTEAFF,TGTGCCAGCAGCGCCCCACACGGAGACACTGAAGCTTTCTTT
TRBV4-1,TRBD1,NA,TRBJ1-2,CASSQDQGAIYYGYTF,TGCGCCAGCAGCCAAGATCAGGGGGCGATCTACTATGGCTACACCTTC
TRBV2,NA,once,TRBJ1-5,CASRTWGLNQPQHF,TGTGCCAGCAGGACGTGGGGGCTCAATCAGCCCCAGCATTTT
TRBV13,TRBD1,NA,TRBJ1-1,CASSLTGGAIGAFF,TGTGCCAGCAGCTTAACAGGGGGTGCCATCGGAGCTTTCTTT
TRBV20-1,NA,NA,TRBJ2-1,CSASGRGLTPYNEQFF,TGCAGTGCTAGTGGCAGGGGACTAACCCCTTACAATGAGCAGTTCTTC
TRBV3-1/TRBV3-2,NA,NA,TRBJ1-2,CASSPNGGLNYGYTF,TGTGCCAGCAGCCCTAACGGAGGGCTAAACTATGGCTACACCTTC
TRBV28,NA,NA,TRBJ1-2,CASSLYGGNDGYTF,TGTGCCAGCAGTTTGTACGGGGGGAATGATGGCTACACCTTC
TRBV7-9,NA,NA,TRBJ2-7,CASSSPNYEQYF,TGTGCCAGCAGCTCCCCTAATTACGAGCAGTACTTC
TRBV28,TRBD1,NA,TRBJ2-7,CASRETGTGFYEQYF,TGTGCCAGCAGGGAAACCGGGACAGGGTTTTACGAGCAGTACTTC
TRBV7-9,TRBD1,NA,TRBJ2-2,CASSFGTAWNTGELFF,TGTGCCAGCAGCTTTGGGACAGCCTGGAACACCGGGGAGCTGTTTTTT
TRBV27,NA,NA,TRBJ1-1,CASSWGARTEAFF,TGTGCCAGCAGTTGGGGCGCTCGGACTGAAGCTTTCTTT
TRBV7-2,NA,few,TRBJ1-1,CASSSHPGTEAFF,TGTGCCAGCAGCTCTCACCCAGGGACTGAAGCTTTCTTT
TRBV5-1,NA,NA,TRBJ1-3,CASSLGAGGNTIYF,TGCGCCAGCAGCTTGGGGGCAGGTGGAAACACCATATATTTT
TRBV19,NA,NA,TRBJ1-5,CASSMNRQNQPQHF,TGTGCCAGTAGTATGAACAGGCAAAATCAGCCCCAGCATTTT
TRBV2,TRBD2,NA,TRBJ2-2,CASSETSGNTGELFF,TGTGCCAGCAGTGAGACTAGCGGGAACACCGGGGAGCTGTTTTTT
TRBV2,NA,NA,TRBJ1-5,CASTEVPRGRISKQPQHF,TGTGCCAGCACTGAGGTCCCCCGGGGGCGGATTTCCAAACAGCCCCAGCATTTT
TRBV25-1,TRBD1,once,TRBJ2-1,CASSNRQGYNEQFF,TGTGCCAGCAGTAACCGACAGGGTTACAATGAGCAGTTCTTC
TRBV7-2,NA,NA,TRBJ1-1,CASSFYMGSDTEAFF,TGTGCCAGCAGCTTTTATATGGGCTCGGACACTGAAGCTTTCTTT
TRBV9,TRBD2,NA,TRBJ2-1,CASSVTSGRVSYNEQFF,TGTGCCAGCAGCGTAACTAGCGGGAGGGTTTCTTACAATGAGCAGTTCTTC
TRBV18,NA,NA,TRBJ1-1,CASSLGQDTEAFF,TGTGCCAGCTCACTGGGGCAGGACACTGAAGCTTTCTTT
TRBV5-1,NA,NA,TRBJ1-2,CASSGGSNYGYTF,TGCGCCAGCAGCGGAGGGTCTAACTATGGCTACACCTTC
TRBV7-9,NA,NA,TRBJ1-1,CASSLGGKGAEAFF,TGTGCCAGCAGCTTAGGGGGTAAGGGGGCTGAAGCTTTCTTT
TRBV18,NA,NA,TRBJ1-1,CASSPPQTMNTEAFF,TGTGCCAGCTCACCCCCACAGACCATGAACACTGAAGCTTTCTTT